This TCR beta chain was recorded in a study of blood T cell repertoires in COVID-19. In the study overall: Acute and convalescent COVID-19 specimens originated in the United States, Italy and Spain. Sources were T cells, B-cell-depleted T cells, or PBMCs; the material itself was cDNA or gDNA.

Authors' data handling: Amplification with reference gene primers provided the estimates of nucleated cell counts. Data came from immunoSEQ multiplex PCR; TCRdb stores just in-frame clones and leaves some out. The DNA gave D and trimming, while V, J and clone size come from that table. This sample has about 170,000 clones, with 87% found just once. The CDR3 loop spans 13 amino acids. The V end was cut by 6 bases, the J end by 4 bases, with 12 bases between. Germline lookup yields CDR1 LNHDA and CDR2 SQIVND (reference sequence). The chain combines TRBV19 with TRBJ1-2, with D possibly TRBD1 on 6 matching bases. Source material: peripheral blood. The sequence came from a man younger than 35 with active or convalescent COVID-19. CDR3 DNA sequence: TGTGCCAGTAGCCCAACAGGGACCTATGGCTACACCTTC. Its protein is CASSPTGTYGYTF.